Described below is a single TCR beta chain sequence and its context. Its antigen remains unidentified. Diagnoses rested on clinical symptoms, serum thyroxine and TRAb, thyroid ultrasound and orbital computed tomography. The sample belongs to a study of T cells in Graves' hyperthyroidism and ophthalmopathy. RNA transcripts were the template for amplifying TCR beta CDR3 regions. First-round RT-PCR with HTBI primers amplified the TCR CDR3 region. TCRdb reprocessed the multiplex PCR reads with MiXCR, giving one entry per CDR3 protein. The sample carries over 450,000 distinct CDR3 sequences, around 15% recorded once. Whole-study findings and limits: Most clonotypes expanded in thyroid above 0.001 were likewise present in blood.

Germline V CDR1 and CDR2: SEHNR, FQNEAQ (reference sequence). The trim removed 1 base at V and 9 bases at J, leaving 8 bases unmatched. The length of the CDR3 is 15 residues. Material: blood. The chain recombines TRBV7-9 with TRBJ2-1; 8 bases fit TRBD2. The sequence was obtained from a woman younger than 35 with Graves' hyperthyroidism. The CDR3 region has the DNA TGTGCCAGCAGCTTAGAGGTCCAGCGGGAGAGTGAGCAGTTCTTC. Amino acid sequence: CASSLEVQRESEQFF.